This is a list of T cell receptor beta chains from one sample in a study of T cell responses to AZD1222 COVID-19 vaccine. Profiled with immunoSEQ multiplex PCR; TCRdb holds only in-frame clones, not every one. The data show around 140,000 clones, with over 80% seen just once and 2.5% to 4% held by the top ten. The sample here was peripheral blood, taken 28 days after the second AZD1222 dose. The receptors stem from an adult who received the AZD1222 COVID-19 vaccine. The CDR3 runs from the conserved cysteine through the conserved F or W. The order of the fields is CDR3 DNA, CDR3 protein, D gene, V gene, J gene, clone size. D genes are given only for firm matches. Clone size, where shown, is once, few, many, or a class for clones that have expanded.

TGCGCCAGCAGCAGGGACAGGGAGAACACTGAAGCTTTCTTT	CASSRDRENTEAFF	TRBD1	TRBV5-1	TRBJ1-1	once
TGTGCCAGCAGGACAGCTCAAGAGACCCAGTACTTC	CASRTAQETQYF	-	TRBV27	TRBJ2-5	-
TGCAGTGCTCGAGGGGACGCTGAAGCTTTCTTT	CSARGDAEAFF	-	TRBV20-1	TRBJ1-1	-
TGTGCCAGCAGCCGACCGGCGGCAGGGGGCTCCTACAATGAGCAGTTCTTC	CASSRPAAGGSYNEQFF	TRBD1	TRBV7-9	TRBJ2-1	-
TGCAGTGCTAAATGGGATCAGCAGTACTTC	CSAKWDQQYF	-	TRBV20-1	TRBJ2-7	-
TGTGCCAGCAGCCAATCTTCGGACGGACCCTCAAACTATGGCTACACCTTC	CASSQSSDGPSNYGYTF	-	TRBV4-2	TRBJ1-2	-
TGCAGTGCGTTCGTACGCTACGAGCAGTACTTC	CSAFVRYEQYF	-	TRBV20-1	TRBJ2-7	-
TGTGCCAGCAACCGACAGTCGAGCTCCTACAATGAGCAGTTCTTC	CASNRQSSSYNEQFF	-	TRBV6-5	TRBJ2-1	-
TGTGCCAGCAGTTTTGGTGGGACAGATACGCAGTATTTT	CASSFGGTDTQYF	-	TRBV28	TRBJ2-3	-
TGTGCCTGGAGAGGACAGGGAGCCTCACCCCTCCACTTT	CAWRGQGASPLHF	TRBD1	TRBV30	TRBJ1-6	-
TGTGCCAGCAGCCCAGGGCGGAGCCTGGCGGCGATGGAGCAGTACTTC	CASSPGRSLAAMEQYF	-	TRBV11-2	TRBJ2-7	-
TGTGCCTCCGGCCCAAGGGGGGGATCCTACAATGAGCAGTTCTTC	CASGPRGGSYNEQFF	-	TRBV7-2	TRBJ2-1	once
TGCAGCGTTGACCAGCGGGAGGGCCATGCCCCCGGTGAGCAGTTCTTC	CSVDQREGHAPGEQFF	TRBD2	TRBV29-1	TRBJ2-1	-